This TCR beta chain is from a study of T cells in women clearing cervical HPV infection. Study summary: Blood came at first lesion visit for cases, post-clearance for controls. With HLA typing for only a few women, HLA confounding remains possible.

General observations from the study: CIN3+ cases had significantly higher TCR repertoire richness than controls, but evenness did not differ.

Cervical HPV DNA detected by MY09/MY11 PCR, typed by dot-blot. Germline assignment: CDR1 SNHLY and CDR2 FYNNEI. This CDR3 contains 16 residues. V was cut by 6 bases and J by 0 bases, with 15 bases left in between. Points on this clone: The antigen remains undetermined. The missing CDR3 end, 3 residues past where the read stops, is filled in from the germline J gene.

The protocol was immunoSEQ multiplex PCR, while the TCRdb copy is restricted to in-frame clones and leaves out a portion. The data show 36,000 or so clones, and the top ten clones hold about 1.7%. The specimen was blood buffy coat. This sequence originates from a woman aged 18 to 75 with a cervical HPV16 infection that either progressed to CIN3+ or cleared (not recorded which). V gene TRBV2 combines with J gene TRBJ2-1; D may match TRBD1 or TRBD2 (5 bases each). CDR3 bases read: TGTGCCAGCAGCCTCAGGGAGCCAAGCTCCTACAATGAG. The encoded protein is CASSLREPSSYNE. The entire CDR3 is CASSLREPSSYNEQFF.